What follows are 10 T cell receptor beta chains derived from one specimen sequenced in a study of blood T cell repertoires in COVID-19. The method was immunoSEQ multiplex PCR; TCRdb's version includes in-frame clones alone and lacks a portion of them. Among about 78,000 clones listed, roughly 84% were seen once. The source material was peripheral blood. These receptors all come from a man between 45 and 60 years old with acute or convalescent COVID-19.

V usage is TRBV5-1 and J usage is TRBJ1-4, with 7 bases aligning to TRBD1. The CDR3 runs 14 residues. In germline, CDR1 is SGHRS, CDR2 YFSETQ. V gave up 8 bases and J gave up 4 bases; unmatched junction bases: 8. CDR3 protein: CASTPGQINEKLFF. The CDR3 DNA sequence: TGCGCCAGTACCCCGGGACAGATTAATGAAAAACTGTTTTTT.

This sequence joins TRBV6-2 or TRBV6-3 and TRBJ2-3, with 8 positions matching TRBD1. The trim removed 6 bases at V and 14 bases at J, leaving 13 bases unmatched. CDR1 and CDR2 from the germline V gene are MNHEY and SVGEGT. This CDR3 is built from 13 residues. The CDR3 here is CASSPTSTGEMYF. CDR3 DNA sequence: TGTGCCAGCAGCCCTACGTCGACAGGGGAGATGTATTTT.

The V gene is TRBV10-3, the J gene TRBJ2-6, with 8 nucleotides matching TRBD2. The V and J ends lost 4 bases and 0 bases, in that order; junction bases with no gene match: 8. This CDR3 has 18 residues. The germline gives CDR1 ENHRY, CDR2 SYGVKD. CDR3 amino acids: CAISGSGRGPSGANVLTF. The CDR3 DNA is TGTGCCATCAGTGGAAGCGGGAGAGGACCCTCTGGGGCCAACGTCCTGACTTTC.

The V call is TRBV7-8, the J call TRBJ2-3; 10 positions agree with TRBD2. The germline V gene has CDR1 SGHVS and CDR2 FQNEAQ. With V trimmed by 2 bases and J by 4 bases, 3 bases remained unmatched. The CDR3 length is 15 residues. The DNA for the CDR3 is TGTGCCAGCAGCTTAAAGCGGGGGGGCCCAGATACGCAGTATTTT. It specifies CASSLKRGGPDTQYF.

The chain employs TRBV27 and TRBJ1-6; D unclear. The CDR3 is 13 residues long. V lost 0 bases and J lost 10, with 7 bases in between. The germline gives CDR1 MNHEY, CDR2 SMNVEV (reference sequence). CDR3 residues: CASSLSRRSPLHF. The CDR3, as DNA: TGTGCCAGCAGTTTATCGAGGAGATCACCCCTCCACTTT.

The CDR3 coding sequence is TGCGCCAGCAGCCTAGCAATAAGAACAGATACGCAGTATTTT. It encodes CASSLAIRTDTQYF. V and J are TRBV5-1 and TRBJ2-3; the D gene is possibly TRBD2 (5 bases). The germline V and J ends were trimmed by 4 bases and 3 bases, with 12 bases remaining between them. The germline CDR1 and CDR2 sequences are SGHRS and YFSETQ. The CDR3 runs 14 residues.

The count of this clone is one. J is TRBJ1-1 and V is TRBV18; possibly TRBD1 for D (6 bases). The V end was cut by 3 bases, the J end by 5 bases, with 16 bases between. There are 15 residues in the CDR3. Germline loops: CDR1 KGHSH, CDR2 LQKENI. The CDR3 coding sequence is TGTGCCAGCTCACCCGGCTTAGATCAGGGGACTGAAGCTTTCTTT. This encodes CASSPGLDQGTEAFF.

The genes are TRBV3-1 (or the pseudogene TRBV3-2) and TRBJ2-1, with D tentatively TRBD2 (5 bases). Germline CDR1 LGHDT, CDR2 YNNKEL (reference sequence). Trimming removed 3 bases at V and 7 bases at J, with 19 bases between. The length of the CDR3 is 16 residues. The CDR3 sequence: CASSQRSSGPGNEQFF. CDR3 DNA: TGTGCCAGCAGCCAGCGATCCTCAGGCCCGGGGAATGAGCAGTTCTTC.

The V gene is TRBV30, the J gene TRBJ1-2, with 10 bases fitting TRBD1. J lost 2 bases, V lost 3 bases, and 0 bases had no gene match. The CDR3 has 13 residues. Germline-derived CDR1 and CDR2 are GTSNPN and SVGIG (reference sequence). The CDR3 loop is CAWRDRGNYGYTF. CDR3 in DNA: TGTGCCTGGAGGGACAGGGGGAACTATGGCTACACCTTC.

J is TRBJ2-3 and V is TRBV2; D is unclear. The CDR3 runs to 11 residues. Trimming removed 2 bases from V and 7 bases from J, with 4 bases in between. Germline values: CDR1 SNHLY, CDR2 FYNNEI. The chain's CDR3 is CASSELNTQYF. The CDR3 DNA follows: TGTGCCAGCAGTGAACTAAATACGCAGTATTTT.